A selection of T cell receptor beta chains follows, all from one sample in a study of read filtering for tumor transcriptome and immune sequencing. MiXCR, applied by TCRdb to the reads, yields one record per CDR3 protein. The top ten clones hold around an eighth of a sample with tens of thousands of distinct CDR3 sequences, nearly 20% of them seen once. Sequenced: a population of CD138-negative cells sorted from bone marrow. The receptors come from a donor aged 40 or older with multiple myeloma. Both conserved end residues are part of each CDR3. Rows give clone size only sometimes, using once, few, many, or a class for an expanded clone.

j_call clone_size v_call cdr3_aa
TRBJ2-3 . TRBV5-1 CTTNPGVATDTQYF
TRBJ2-5 many TRBV28 CASKGTGGVETQYF
TRBJ1-1 many TRBV7-9 CASSTPRQGGPAFF
TRBJ1-6 many TRBV5-1 CASSLGQGGDSPLHF
. . TRBV7-2 CASSSQETQFF
TRBJ2-3 many TRBV29-1 CSVEDLSGDTQYF
TRBJ1-5 many TRBV3-1 CASSLSGGDHQPQHF
TRBJ2-1 many TRBV18 CASSPLGRNEQFF
TRBJ2-7 many TRBV12-3/TRBV12-4 CASSLLAGGYEQYF
TRBJ1-1 many TRBV13 CASSSHESHTEAFF
TRBJ1-1 many TRBV7-8 CASSLGSGATNTEAFF
TRBJ1-1 many TRBV28 CASSLRLVNTEAFF
TRBJ2-1 many TRBV7-2 CASSDSGFSYNEQFF
TRBJ1-5 many TRBV12-3/TRBV12-4 CASSSQGLGNQPQHF
TRBJ2-3 many TRBV12-3/TRBV12-4 CASNLGTTDTQYF
TRBJ2-1 many TRBV5-6 CASSPPGVNEQLF
TRBJ2-7 hyperexpanded TRBV7-9 CASSLTYGYEQYF
TRBJ1-1 many TRBV20-1 CSARHVGTEAFF
TRBJ1-4 many TRBV15 CATSRGQNNEKLFF
TRBJ2-1 many TRBV29-1 CSVGRLGYNEQFF
TRBJ1-1 many TRBV7-6 CASSSQGPAMNTEAFF
TRBJ2-6 . TRBV29-1 CSAAMGTGVSGANVPTF
TRBJ2-1 few TRBV7-9 CASSLGLANEQFF
TRBJ2-5 few TRBV5-1 CASSLATGGETQYF
TRBJ2-2 many TRBV12-5 CASAPPQGAKFPGELFF
TRBJ2-4 many TRBV7-8 CASSLSGAGGLNIQYF
TRBJ2-5 many TRBV7-9 CASSRTGTSGSLETQYF
TRBJ2-3 many TRBV6-1 CASSGGTSGRTDTQYF
TRBJ2-7 . TRBV7-3 CASSLTRGCEQYF
TRBJ2-1 many TRBV20-1 CSAEGGRSHNEQFF
TRBJ2-3 many TRBV21-1 CASSETSSGRAGDTQYF
TRBJ2-2 . TRBV29-1 CSVGTGVAGELFF
TRBJ1-5 once TRBV3-1 CASIPIPRYRGGQPQHF
TRBJ2-1 many TRBV6-5 CASSYSDSSYNEQFF
TRBJ2-4 many TRBV10-1 CASSVGSTAKNIQYF
TRBJ2-3 many TRBV28 CASNTAGGGADTQYF
TRBJ2-3 many TRBV10-1 CASSDLSTGVDTQYF
TRBJ1-5 many TRBV20-1 CSAVLGLQPNQPQHF
TRBJ1-4 many TRBV20-1 CSAGGQGRTNEKLFF
TRBJ2-7 . TRBV11-3 CASSSSGSNEQYF
TRBJ2-5 many TRBV9 CASSVHPGVTETQYF
TRBJ2-5 few TRBV19 CASSGAGTSRRETQYF
TRBJ2-5 . TRBV11-2 CASSLDWSAGQETQYF
TRBJ1-4 many TRBV28 CASRGDRGATNEKLFF